Below are 7 T cell receptor beta chains sequenced from a single sample in a study of blood T cell repertoires in COVID-19. The table came from immunoSEQ multiplex PCR; TCRdb's copy has only in-frame clones and leaves some out. The data show tens of thousands of clones, 90% seen once. The sample consisted of peripheral blood. These receptors originate from a human donor in a cohort sampled during active COVID-19.

V and J are TRBV7-9 and TRBJ2-7; D remains ambiguous. Trimming took off 10 bases at V and 1 base at J, with 11 bases between the two ends. This CDR3 is 12 amino acids long. In germline, CDR1 is SEHNR, CDR2 FQNEAQ (reference sequence). CDR3 residues: CATGYRSYEQYF. CDR3 nucleotides: TGTGCCACCGGTTACCGATCCTACGAGCAGTACTTC.

This clone was seen once. The chain links TRBV27 to TRBJ1-1; D call uncertain. CDR3 size: 14 residues. V was trimmed by 6 bases and J by 5 bases, leaving 16 bases between them. From germline, CDR1 is MNHEY and CDR2 SMNVEV (reference sequence). CDR3 nucleotides: TGTGCCAGCAGCCTCGGCGGGCCGGGGACTGAAGCTTTCTTT. This codes for CASSLGGPGTEAFF.

The genes are TRBV19 and TRBJ2-1; 9 bases align to TRBD2. Trimming cost V 3 bases and J 13 bases; bases outside gene matches: 10. The CDR3 has 14 residues. CDR1 LNHDA and CDR2 SQIVND come from the germline V gene (reference sequence). CDR3 protein: CASSIEPSGAHQFF. In DNA form, the CDR3 reads TGTGCCAGTAGTATCGAGCCTAGCGGGGCCCATCAGTTCTTC.

The genes are TRBV29-1 and TRBJ2-3; 9 nucleotides agree with TRBD1. The germline gives CDR1 SQVTM, CDR2 ANQGSEA. V lost 0 bases, J lost 3 bases, and 7 bases stayed unmatched. The CDR3 length is 16 residues. The CDR3 DNA reads TGCAGCGTTGAAGATCCGGGACAGGGCTTGACAGATACGCAGTATTTT. Amino acid sequence: CSVEDPGQGLTDTQYF.

V and J are TRBV7-9 and TRBJ1-6; 9 bases line up with TRBD1. With V trimmed by 1 base and J by 8 bases, 0 bases remained unmatched. CDR1 is SEHNR and CDR2 is FQNEAQ in the germline V gene (reference sequence). There are 14 residues in the CDR3. The CDR3 nucleotides are TGTGCCAGCAGCTTAGGGACAGGGGATTCACCCCTCCACTTT. It yields the protein CASSLGTGDSPLHF. The variable domain in full, with the rest retrieved from reference TRBV7-9 and TRBJ1-6, is DTGVSQNPRHKITKRGQNVTFRCDPISEHNRLYWYRQTLGQGPEFLTYFQNEAQLEKSRLLSDRFSAERPKGSFSTLEIQRTEQGDSAMYLCASSLGTGDSPLHFGNGTRLTVT.

V is TRBV3-1 (or the pseudogene TRBV3-2) and J is TRBJ1-5, with D possibly TRBD1 on 5 matching bases. V gave up 4 bases and J gave up 5 bases, with 9 bases separating them. The germline CDR1 and CDR2 sequences are LGHDT and YNNKEL (reference sequence). The CDR3 is 13 residues long. The CDR3 DNA reads TGTGCCAGCAGCCTCAGGGTGGATCAGCCCCAGCATTTT. It specifies CASSLRVDQPQHF.

This clone was seen only once. The chain has TRBV7-2 and TRBJ1-1; 8 nucleotides agree with TRBD1. This CDR3 is built from 15 residues. The V gene's germline CDR1 is SGHTA and CDR2 FQGNSA. The ends lost 2 bases at V and 1 base at J; junction bases unmatched: 3. The CDR3 nucleotides read TGTGCCAGCAGCTTATCCGGGACAGGGAACACTGAAGCTTTCTTT. Protein product: CASSLSGTGNTEAFF.